This T cell receptor beta chain was obtained from a study of early T cells in non-severe SARS-CoV-2 infection. This clonotype was counted a few times. Its specificity is not known. Individual cDNA molecules were tagged with unique molecular identifiers. TCRdb re-derived calls from the 5' RACE reads in MiXCR, one entry per CDR3 protein. Seen here are 61,000 or so distinct CDR3 sequences, 9.5% to 15% observed once, and the top ten hold roughly 1.1%. The length of the CDR3 is 16 residues. Germline CDR1 is MNHNY and CDR2 is SVGAGI (reference sequence). V lost 2 bases and J lost 4, with 15 bases in between. General observations from the study: VDJdb matching, biased toward anti-spike CD8 responses, missed private and CD4 specificities.

The sequencing used whole blood, collected at baseline. The receptor's source is an adult who was a healthcare worker with PCR-confirmed SARS-CoV-2 infection or an uninfected control (not recorded which). The donor label of this sample is uncertain. The chain has TRBV6-6 and TRBJ1-3; D is undetermined. CDR3 bases: TGTGCCAGCAGTTACGGCCTGGGAGTAGCCGGAAACACCATATATTTT. Its translation: CASSYGLGVAGNTIYF.